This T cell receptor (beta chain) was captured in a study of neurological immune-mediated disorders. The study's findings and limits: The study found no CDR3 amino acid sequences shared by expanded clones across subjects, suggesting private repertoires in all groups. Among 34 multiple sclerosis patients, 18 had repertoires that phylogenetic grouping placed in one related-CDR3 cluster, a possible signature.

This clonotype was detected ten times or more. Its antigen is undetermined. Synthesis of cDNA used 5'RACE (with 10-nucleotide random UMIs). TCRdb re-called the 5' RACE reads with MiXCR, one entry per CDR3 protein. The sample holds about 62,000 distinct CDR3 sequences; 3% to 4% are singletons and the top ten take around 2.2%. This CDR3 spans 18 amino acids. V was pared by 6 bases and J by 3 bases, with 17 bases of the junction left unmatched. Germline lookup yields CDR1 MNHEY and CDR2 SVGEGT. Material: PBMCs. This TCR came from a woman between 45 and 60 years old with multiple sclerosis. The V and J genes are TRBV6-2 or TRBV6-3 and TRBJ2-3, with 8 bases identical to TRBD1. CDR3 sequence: CASSENTPTGGETDTQYF. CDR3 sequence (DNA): TGTGCCAGCAGCGAAAATACCCCCACAGGGGGAGAGACAGATACGCAGTATTTT.